This T cell receptor beta chain was profiled in a study of radiation and T cells in renal cell carcinoma. Measured with immunoSEQ multiplex PCR; TCRdb has only the in-frame clones, and not every one. The sample lists more than 65,000 clones, around 86% occurring once. The CDR3 covers 14 residues. V lost 0 bases and J 0 bases, leaving 6 bases between the germline ends. From germline, CDR1 is SNHLY and CDR2 FYNNEI. Time point specified: blood 2 weeks post-SBRT. The treatment is: 15 Gy SBRT to primary tumor, nephrectomy 4 weeks later. This renal cell carcinoma was of the clear cell type. This sample comprised blood, obtained from a patient whose treatment included radiotherapy and nephrectomy. The chain combines TRBV2 with TRBJ2-7, with no clear D. The receptor was derived from a woman aged 45-65 years with renal cell carcinoma. The CDR3 sequence: CASSEAKVSYEQYF. As DNA, the CDR3 is TGTGCCAGCAGTGAAGCAAAGGTCTCCTACGAGCAGTACTTC.